One sample yielded the 4 T cell receptor beta chains listed below, sequenced in a study of neoadjuvant anti-PD-1 for oral cavity cancer. Libraries were prepared by immunoSEQ multiplex PCR; TCRdb keeps only in-frame clonotypes and omits some of them. Of 15,000 to 20,000 clones in the sample, less than 80% were seen once. Sequenced material: PBMCs, taken before nivolumab (anti-PD-1) treatment. Source of these receptors: a person between 40 and 85 years old with oral cavity squamous cell carcinoma.

The gene calls are TRBV14 and TRBJ2-2; D is ambiguous. Germline V gene lookup returns CDR1 SGHDN and CDR2 FVKESK. Trimming left V 6 bases short and J 1 base short, with 9 bases between. This CDR3 is 14 amino acids long. CDR3 DNA sequence: TGTGCCAGCAGAAACGCACAGAACACCGGGGAGCTGTTTTTT. This gives the protein CASRNAQNTGELFF. Using reference TRBV14 and TRBJ2-2 for the parts outside the CDR3, the full variable domain is EAGVTQFPSHSVIEKGQTVTLRCDPISGHDNLYWYRRVMGKEIKFLLHFVKESKQDESGMPNNRFLAERTGGTYSTLKVQPAELEDSGVYFCASRNAQNTGELFFGEGSRLTVL.

The V gene is TRBV5-1, the J gene TRBJ2-5; D remains unclear. V was trimmed by 2 bases and J by 1 base, leaving 3 bases between them. Germline values: CDR1 SGHRS, CDR2 YFSETQ. The CDR3 has 12 residues. The CDR3 sequence: CASSFGQETQYF. The CDR3 DNA follows: TGCGCCAGCAGCTTTGGCCAAGAGACCCAGTACTTC.

The J gene is TRBJ1-5, the V gene TRBV19; maybe TRBD1 (6 bases). CDR3 length equals 16 residues. Germline values: CDR1 LNHDA, CDR2 SQIVND (reference sequence). V gave up 3 bases and J gave up 7 bases, with 19 bases separating them. The CDR3 is CASSIIPGTLFQPQHF. For the CDR3, the DNA is TGTGCCAGTAGTATCATCCCAGGGACACTCTTCCAGCCCCAGCATTTT.

The rearrangement uses TRBV27 and TRBJ1-5; D is undetermined. The CDR3 sequence is 12 residues long. Germline lookup yields CDR1 MNHEY and CDR2 SMNVEV (reference sequence). Trimming removed 6 bases from V and 5 bases from J, with 8 bases in between. As DNA, the CDR3 is TGTGCCAGCAGGGGGAGGGATCAGCCCCAGCATTTT. Residues: CASRGRDQPQHF.